These 3 T cell receptor beta chains were all obtained from the same sample, sequenced in a study of blood T cell repertoires in COVID-19. Libraries were prepared by immunoSEQ multiplex PCR; TCRdb keeps only in-frame clonotypes and omits some of them. The table has approximately 150,000 clones, approximately 78% seen once. The specimen sequenced was peripheral blood. These receptors originate from a human donor in a cohort sampled during active COVID-19.

The chain uses TRBV6-5 and TRBJ1-3, with D perhaps matching TRBD1 (5 bases). The ends were cut back, 5 bases at V and 7 bases at J, with 18 bases in the middle. Germline assignment: CDR1 MNHEY and CDR2 SVGAGI. The length of the CDR3 is 15 residues. CDR3 in DNA: TGTGCCAGCAGTCTCTCGCGGGGGTTCGGCAACACCATATATTTT. This translates into CASSLSRGFGNTIYF.

The chain links TRBV19 to TRBJ2-4; 14 bases fit TRBD2. Per germline, CDR1 LNHDA and CDR2 SQIVND (reference sequence). The CDR3 covers 19 residues. The V segment lost 5 bases and the J segment 1 base; nucleotides outside the gene matches: 10. CDR3 DNA sequence: TGTGCCAGTAGTCCCCCGGGACTAGCGGGGGACAGGGCCAAAAACATTCAGTACTTC. Translated, it gives CASSPPGLAGDRAKNIQYF.

The J gene is TRBJ2-7, the V gene TRBV4-1; 9 nucleotides match TRBD1. CDR3 length equals 18 residues. Unmatched junction bases numbered 9, after V lost 0 bases and J lost 0 bases. Looked up from germline, CDR1 is MGHRA and CDR2 is YSYEKL. The CDR3 sequence: CASSQESIGDRASYEQYF. As DNA, the CDR3 is TGCGCCAGCAGCCAAGAATCGATCGGGGACAGGGCCTCCTACGAGCAGTACTTC.